One T cell receptor beta chain is described in this entry. Its antigen is as yet unknown. The PCR was carried out with 60 Vbeta primers and 13 Jbeta primers. Sequencing was performed with immunoSEQ multiplex PCR; in TCRdb, only in-frame clones are kept and a portion is missing. This table has fewer than 150,000 clones, around 75% appearing once. This entry is derived from a study of cytomegalovirus exposure and HLA in healthy donors. General study results and limits: DRB1 showed the most TCR associations and HLA-C the fewest in a later analysis, as rates varied by HLA locus.

CDR3 size: 16 residues. CDR1 and CDR2 (germline): MNHEY, SVGAGI. V was clipped by 4 bases and J by 6 bases; unmatched bases: 8. The sequence derives from a woman aged 30 to 39 in good health and CMV-seronegative. The genes are TRBV6-5 and TRBJ1-6; 8 nucleotides align to TRBD1. Sequences were obtained from PBMCs. Here the CDR3 DNA reads TGTGCCAGCAGTTTCCTACGACAGGGGACTAATTCACCCCTCCACTTT. Encoded protein: CASSFLRQGTNSPLHF.